This TCR beta chain was captured by sequencing in a study of CD4+ T cells in melanoma. Whole-study findings and limits: A reported correlation linked neoantigen-specific CD4+ T cells to CD8+, macrophage and B cell function. Neoantigen-specific CD4+ T cells in melanoma reportedly had diverse differentiation states.

J was trimmed by 8 bases and V by 4 bases; bases with no gene match: 10. Germline V gene data show CDR1 as SGHRS and CDR2 as YFSETQ. This CDR3 is 14 amino acids long. Regarding this clone: Antigen unknown.

Clones were read by immunoSEQ multiplex PCR, and TCRdb kept only the in-frame ones, dropping some. The sample records roughly 120,000 clones, around 93% being singletons. This chain uses TRBV5-1 with TRBJ1-1; 8 nucleotides agree with TRBD1. The sequence derives from a human donor with melanoma. Input material: peripheral blood. This chain's CDR3 is CASSLGQGLGEAFF. The CDR3 DNA sequence: TGCGCCAGCAGCCTCGGACAGGGATTGGGGGAAGCTTTCTTT.